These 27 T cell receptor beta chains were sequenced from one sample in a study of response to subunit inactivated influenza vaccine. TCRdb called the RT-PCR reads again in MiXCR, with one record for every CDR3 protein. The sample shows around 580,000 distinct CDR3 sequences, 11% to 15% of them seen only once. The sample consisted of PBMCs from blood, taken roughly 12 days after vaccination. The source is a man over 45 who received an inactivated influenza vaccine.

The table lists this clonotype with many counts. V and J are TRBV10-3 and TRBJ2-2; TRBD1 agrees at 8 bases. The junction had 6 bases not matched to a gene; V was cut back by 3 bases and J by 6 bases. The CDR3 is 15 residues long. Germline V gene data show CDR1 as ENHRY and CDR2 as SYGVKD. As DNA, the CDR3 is TGTGCCATCAGTGACCCGGGACAGGTCGCCGGGGAGCTGTTTTTT. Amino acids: CAISDPGQVAGELFF.

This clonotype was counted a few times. The CDR3 DNA is TGTGCCAGCAGTAGCAAGATGGAAGAGCAGTACTTC. It is translated as CASSSKMEEQYF. This chain uses TRBV28 with TRBJ2-7; D is unclear. Trimming stripped 5 bases from V and 7 bases from J, with 12 bases between. The germline V gene has CDR1 MDHEN and CDR2 SYDVKM. CDR3 length: 12 residues. Full variable domain (rest looked up from reference TRBV28 and TRBJ2-7): DVKVTQSSRYLVKRTGEKVFLECVQDMDHENMFWYRQDPGLGLRLIYFSYDVKMKEKGDIPEGYSVSREKKERFSLILESASTNQTSMYLCASSSKMEEQYFGPGTRLTVT.

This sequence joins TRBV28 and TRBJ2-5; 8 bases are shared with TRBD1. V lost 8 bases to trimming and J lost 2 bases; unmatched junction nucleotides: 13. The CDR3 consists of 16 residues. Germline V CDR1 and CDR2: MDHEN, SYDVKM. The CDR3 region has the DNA TGTGCCAGCGCTGAGGACAGGGAGAATTCTCAAGAGACCCAGTACTTC. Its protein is CASAEDRENSQETQYF.

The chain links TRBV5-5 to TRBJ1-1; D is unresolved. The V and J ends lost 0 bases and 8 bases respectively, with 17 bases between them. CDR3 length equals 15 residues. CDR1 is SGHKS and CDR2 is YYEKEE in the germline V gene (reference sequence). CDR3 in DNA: TGTGCCAGCAGCTTGGCCGGGAACCTGGGCTGGGAAGCTTTCTTT. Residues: CASSLAGNLGWEAFF.

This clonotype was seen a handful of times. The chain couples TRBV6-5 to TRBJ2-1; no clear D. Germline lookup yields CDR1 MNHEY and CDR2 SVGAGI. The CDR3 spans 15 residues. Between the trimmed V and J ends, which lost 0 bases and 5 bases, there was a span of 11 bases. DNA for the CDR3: TGTGCCAGCAGTTACTCGAGGAACCCTCACAATGAGCAGTTCTTC. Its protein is CASSYSRNPHNEQFF.

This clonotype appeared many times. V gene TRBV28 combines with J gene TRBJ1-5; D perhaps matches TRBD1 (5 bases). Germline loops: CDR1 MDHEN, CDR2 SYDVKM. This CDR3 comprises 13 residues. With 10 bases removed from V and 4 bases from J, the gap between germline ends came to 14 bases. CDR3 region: CANQARTNQPQHF. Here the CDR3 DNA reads TGTGCCAACCAGGCCAGGACAAATCAGCCCCAGCATTTT. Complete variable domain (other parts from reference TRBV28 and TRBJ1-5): DVKVTQSSRYLVKRTGEKVFLECVQDMDHENMFWYRQDPGLGLRLIYFSYDVKMKEKGDIPEGYSVSREKKERFSLILESASTNQTSMYLCANQARTNQPQHFGDGTRLSIL.

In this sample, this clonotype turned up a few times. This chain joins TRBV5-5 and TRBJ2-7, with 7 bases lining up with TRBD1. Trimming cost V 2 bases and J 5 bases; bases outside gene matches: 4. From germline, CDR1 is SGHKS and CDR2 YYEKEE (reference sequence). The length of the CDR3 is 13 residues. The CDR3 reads CASSFYRGNEQYF. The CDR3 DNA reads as TGTGCCAGCAGCTTTTACAGGGGAAACGAGCAGTACTTC.

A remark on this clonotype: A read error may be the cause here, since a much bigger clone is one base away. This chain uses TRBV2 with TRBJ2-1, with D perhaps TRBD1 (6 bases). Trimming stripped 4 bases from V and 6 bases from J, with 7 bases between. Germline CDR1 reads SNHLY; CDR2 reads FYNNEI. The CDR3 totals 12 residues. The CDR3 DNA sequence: TGTGCCAGCAGTGTACAGGGCAATGAGCAGTTCTTC. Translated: CASSVQGNEQFF.

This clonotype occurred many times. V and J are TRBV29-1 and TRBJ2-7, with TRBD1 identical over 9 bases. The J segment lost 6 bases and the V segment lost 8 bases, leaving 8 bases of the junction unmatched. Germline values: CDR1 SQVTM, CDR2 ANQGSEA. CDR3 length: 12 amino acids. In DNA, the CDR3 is TGCAGCTGCGGGGGACAGGGAAGCGAGCAGTACTTC. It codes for CSCGGQGSEQYF.

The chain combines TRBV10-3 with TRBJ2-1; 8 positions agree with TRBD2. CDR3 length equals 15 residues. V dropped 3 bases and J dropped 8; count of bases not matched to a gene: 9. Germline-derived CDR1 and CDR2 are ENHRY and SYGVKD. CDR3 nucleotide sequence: TGTGCCATCAGTGACGGACGGGGGGGCCGACATGAGCAGTTCTTC. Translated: CAISDGRGGRHEQFF.

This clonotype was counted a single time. The chain's CDR3 is CASSLELPRGEETQYF. The CDR3 DNA sequence: TGTGCCAGCAGCCTCGAACTCCCGCGGGGAGAGGAGACCCAGTACTTC. The gene calls are TRBV5-5 and TRBJ2-5; TRBD2 might be the D (6 bases). Trimming stripped 4 bases from V and 5 bases from J, with 21 bases between. Germline V lookup: CDR1 SGHKS, CDR2 YYEKEE (reference sequence). CDR3 size: 16 residues.

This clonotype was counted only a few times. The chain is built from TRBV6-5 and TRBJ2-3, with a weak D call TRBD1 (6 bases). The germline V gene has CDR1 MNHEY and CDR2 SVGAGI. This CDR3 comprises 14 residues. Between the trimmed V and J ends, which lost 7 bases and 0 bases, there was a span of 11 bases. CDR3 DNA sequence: TGTGCCAGCACTTGGACAGCTAGCACAGATACGCAGTATTTT. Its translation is CASTWTASTDTQYF.

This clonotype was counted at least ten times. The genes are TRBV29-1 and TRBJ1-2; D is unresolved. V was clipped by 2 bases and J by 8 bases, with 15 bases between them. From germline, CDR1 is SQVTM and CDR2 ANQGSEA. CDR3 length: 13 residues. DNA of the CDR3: TGCAGCGTTGAACCGACGGACCTCCGAGGCTACACCTTC. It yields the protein CSVEPTDLRGYTF.

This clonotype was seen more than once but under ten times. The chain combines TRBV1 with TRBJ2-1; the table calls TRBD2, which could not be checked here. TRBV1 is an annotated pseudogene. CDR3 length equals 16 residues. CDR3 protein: CTSRPGTSPSYNEQFF. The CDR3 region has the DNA TGCACCAGCAGACCCGGGACTTCACCATCCTACAATGAGCAGTTCTTC.

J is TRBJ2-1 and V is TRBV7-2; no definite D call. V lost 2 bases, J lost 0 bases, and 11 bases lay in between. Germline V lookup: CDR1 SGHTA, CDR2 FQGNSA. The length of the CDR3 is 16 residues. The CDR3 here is CASSLWPVRSYNEQFF. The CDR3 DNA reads TGTGCCAGCAGCTTATGGCCAGTACGCTCCTACAATGAGCAGTTCTTC.

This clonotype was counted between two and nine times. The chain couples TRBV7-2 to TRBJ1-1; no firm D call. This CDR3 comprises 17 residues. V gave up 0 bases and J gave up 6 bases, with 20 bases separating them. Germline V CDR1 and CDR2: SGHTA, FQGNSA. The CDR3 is CASSLAQGTGSWSEAFF. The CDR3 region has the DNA TGTGCCAGCAGCTTAGCGCAAGGAACGGGGTCGTGGTCTGAAGCTTTCTTT. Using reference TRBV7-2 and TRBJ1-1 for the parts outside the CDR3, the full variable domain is GAGVSQSPSNKVTEKGKDVELRCDPISGHTALYWYRQSLGQGLEFLIYFQGNSAPDKSGLPSDRFSAERTGGSVSTLTIQRTQQEDSAVYLCASSLAQGTGSWSEAFFGQGTRLTVV.

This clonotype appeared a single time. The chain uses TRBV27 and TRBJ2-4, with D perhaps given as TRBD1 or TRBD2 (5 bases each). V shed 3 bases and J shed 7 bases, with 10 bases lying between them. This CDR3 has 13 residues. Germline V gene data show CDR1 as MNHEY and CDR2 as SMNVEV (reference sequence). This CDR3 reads CASSFRGGNIQYF. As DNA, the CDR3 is TGTGCCAGCAGTTTCCGGGGCGGGAACATTCAGTACTTC.

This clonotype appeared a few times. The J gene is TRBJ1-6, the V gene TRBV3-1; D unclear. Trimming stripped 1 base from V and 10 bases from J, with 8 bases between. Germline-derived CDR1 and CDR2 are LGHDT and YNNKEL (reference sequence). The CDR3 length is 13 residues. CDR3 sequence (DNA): TGTGCCAGCAGCCAAGGATTCCGATCACCCCTCCACTTT. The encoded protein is CASSQGFRSPLHF.

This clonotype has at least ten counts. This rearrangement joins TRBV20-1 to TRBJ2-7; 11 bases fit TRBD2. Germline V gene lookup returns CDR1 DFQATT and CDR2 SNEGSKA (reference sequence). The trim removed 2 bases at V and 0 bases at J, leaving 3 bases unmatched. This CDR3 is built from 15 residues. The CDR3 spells CSARRTSGFSYEQYF. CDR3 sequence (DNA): TGCAGTGCTAGACGGACTAGCGGGTTCTCCTACGAGCAGTACTTC.

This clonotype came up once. The CDR3 reads CSIGDSRNTEAFF. CDR3 bases: TGCAGTATAGGGGACTCGCGGAACACTGAAGCTTTCTTT. This chain uses TRBV20-1 with TRBJ1-1, with D possibly matching TRBD1 (5 bases). The V gene's germline CDR1 is DFQATT and CDR2 SNEGSKA (reference sequence). CDR3 size: 13 residues. The V end was cut by 8 bases, the J end by 1 base, with 14 bases between.

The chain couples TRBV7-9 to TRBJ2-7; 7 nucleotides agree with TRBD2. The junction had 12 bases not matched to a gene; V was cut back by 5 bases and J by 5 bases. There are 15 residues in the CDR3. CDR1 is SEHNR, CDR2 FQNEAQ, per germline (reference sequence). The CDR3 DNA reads TGTGCCAGCAGCCCAAGTAGACGGGGAGGGGACGAGCAGTACTTC. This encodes CASSPSRRGGDEQYF.

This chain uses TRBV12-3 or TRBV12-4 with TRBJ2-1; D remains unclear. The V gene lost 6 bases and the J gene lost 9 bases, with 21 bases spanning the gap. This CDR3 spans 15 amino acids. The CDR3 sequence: CASRILASGVGEQFF. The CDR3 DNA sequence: TGTGCCAGCAGAATATTGGCTAGTGGTGTCGGTGAGCAGTTCTTC.

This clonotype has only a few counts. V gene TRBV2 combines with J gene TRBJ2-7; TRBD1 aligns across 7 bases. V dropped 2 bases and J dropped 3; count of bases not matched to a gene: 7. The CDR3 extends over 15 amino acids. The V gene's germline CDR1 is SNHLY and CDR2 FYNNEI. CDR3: CASSELQGVVYEQYF. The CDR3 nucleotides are TGTGCCAGCAGTGAACTGCAGGGGGTCGTCTACGAGCAGTACTTC.

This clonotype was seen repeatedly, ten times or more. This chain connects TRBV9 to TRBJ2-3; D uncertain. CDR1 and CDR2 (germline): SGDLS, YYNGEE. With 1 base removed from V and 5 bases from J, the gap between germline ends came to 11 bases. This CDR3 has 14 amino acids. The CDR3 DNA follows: TGTGCCAGCAGCGTAATGGACCCCGGAGATACGCAGTATTTT. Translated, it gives CASSVMDPGDTQYF.

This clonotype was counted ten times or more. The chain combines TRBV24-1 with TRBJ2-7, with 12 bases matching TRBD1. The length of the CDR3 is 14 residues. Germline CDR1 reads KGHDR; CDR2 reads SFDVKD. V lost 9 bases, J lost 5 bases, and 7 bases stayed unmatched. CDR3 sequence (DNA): TGTGCCACCCGCCGGGACAGGGGGCCAAACGAGCAGTACTTC. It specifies CATRRDRGPNEQYF.

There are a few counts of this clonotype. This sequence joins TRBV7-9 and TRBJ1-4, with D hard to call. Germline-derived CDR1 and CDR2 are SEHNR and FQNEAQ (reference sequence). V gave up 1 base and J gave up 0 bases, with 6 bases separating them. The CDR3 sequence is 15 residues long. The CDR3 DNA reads TGTGCCAGCAGCTTAGGCATTTCAACTAATGAAAAACTGTTTTTT. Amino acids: CASSLGISTNEKLFF.

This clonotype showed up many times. The CDR3: CASSLSPRGRDGNATNEKLFF. DNA for the CDR3: TGCGCCAGCAGCTTATCGCCGCGCGGACGGGACGGAAATGCAACTAATGAAAAACTGTTTTTT. This chain uses TRBV5-1 with TRBJ1-4, with a tentative D call TRBD1 (5 bases). Trimming took 2 bases from V and 0 from J, leaving 26 bases between them. Germline lookup yields CDR1 SGHRS and CDR2 YFSETQ. This CDR3 has 21 amino acids.